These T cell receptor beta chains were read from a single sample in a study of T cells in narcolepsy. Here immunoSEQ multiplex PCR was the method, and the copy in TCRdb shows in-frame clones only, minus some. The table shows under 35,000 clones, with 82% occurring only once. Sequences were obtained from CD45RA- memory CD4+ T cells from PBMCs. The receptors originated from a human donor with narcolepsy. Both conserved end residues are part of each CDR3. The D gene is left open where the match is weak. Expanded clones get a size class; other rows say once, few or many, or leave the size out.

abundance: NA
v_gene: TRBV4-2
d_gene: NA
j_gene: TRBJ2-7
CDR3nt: TGTGCCAGCAGCCAAGGGGCCCGGGGCGGTGGAGGTTACGAGCAGTACTTC
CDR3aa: CASSQGARGGGGYEQYF

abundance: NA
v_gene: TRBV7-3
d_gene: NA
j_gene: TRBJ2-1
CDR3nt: TGTGCCAGCAGCTTACAATCCTACAATGAGCAGTTCTTC
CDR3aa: CASSLQSYNEQFF

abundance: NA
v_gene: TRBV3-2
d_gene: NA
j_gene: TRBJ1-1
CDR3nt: TGTGCCAGCAGCCGACTGTGGTTCTTT
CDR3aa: CASSRLWFF

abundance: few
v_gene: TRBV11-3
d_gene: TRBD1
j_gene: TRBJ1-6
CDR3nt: TGTGCCAGCAGCTGGGCGCAGACAGGGTTCTCCTATAATTCACCCCTCCACTTT
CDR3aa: CASSWAQTGFSYNSPLHF

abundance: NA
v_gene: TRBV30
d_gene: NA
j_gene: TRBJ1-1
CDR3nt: TGTGCCTGGAGTTCACAAGACACTGAAGCTTTCTTT
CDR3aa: CAWSSQDTEAFF

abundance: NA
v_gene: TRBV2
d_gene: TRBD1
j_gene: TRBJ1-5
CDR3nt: TGTGCCAGCAGTGAAGACAGGGGGAATCAGCCCCAGCATTTT
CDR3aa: CASSEDRGNQPQHF

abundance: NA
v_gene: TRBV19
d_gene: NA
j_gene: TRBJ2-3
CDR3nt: TGTGCCACTTCGGACGCTCGTAGAGATACGCAGTATTTT
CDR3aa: CATSDARRDTQYF

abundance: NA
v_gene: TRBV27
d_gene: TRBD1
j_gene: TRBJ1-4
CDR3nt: TGTGCCAGCAGTTCGGACAGGTCAAAACTGTTTTTT
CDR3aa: CASSSDRSKLFF

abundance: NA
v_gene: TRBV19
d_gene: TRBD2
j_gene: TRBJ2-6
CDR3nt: TGTGCCAGTAGTTACACGCGGGGGACTGGGGCCAACGTCCTGACTTTC
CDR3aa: CASSYTRGTGANVLTF

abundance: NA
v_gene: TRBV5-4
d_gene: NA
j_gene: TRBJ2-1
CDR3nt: TGTGCCAGCAGATTGGACTTTAGCTCCTACAATGAGCAGTTCTTC
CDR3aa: CASRLDFSSYNEQFF

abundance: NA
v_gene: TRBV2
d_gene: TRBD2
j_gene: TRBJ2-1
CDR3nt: TGTGCCAGCAGTGGTACTAGCGGGGGCAATGAGCAGTTCTTC
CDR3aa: CASSGTSGGNEQFF

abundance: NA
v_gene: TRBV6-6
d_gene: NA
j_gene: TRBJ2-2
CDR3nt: TGTGCCAGCAGTTACAGGAAGTTTACCGGGGAGCTGTTTTTT
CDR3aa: CASSYRKFTGELFF

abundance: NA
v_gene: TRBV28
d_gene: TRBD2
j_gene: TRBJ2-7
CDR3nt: TGTGCCAGCGGTTCCCCGGGACTAGCGGGAGGCGAGCAGTACTTC
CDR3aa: CASGSPGLAGGEQYF

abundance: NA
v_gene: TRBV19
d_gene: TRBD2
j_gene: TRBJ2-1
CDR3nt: TGTGCCAGTAGGGGCGGGAGGTTCGGAAATGAGCAGTTCTTC
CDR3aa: CASRGGRFGNEQFF

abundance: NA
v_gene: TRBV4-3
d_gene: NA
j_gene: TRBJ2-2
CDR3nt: TGCGCCAGCAGCCAAGAAGCGATGAACACCGGGGAGCTGTTTTTT
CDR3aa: CASSQEAMNTGELFF

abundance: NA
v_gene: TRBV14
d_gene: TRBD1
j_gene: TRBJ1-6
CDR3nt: TGTGCCAGCAGCCCCATGGGGACAGGGCGTTCACCCCTCCACTTT
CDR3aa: CASSPMGTGRSPLHF

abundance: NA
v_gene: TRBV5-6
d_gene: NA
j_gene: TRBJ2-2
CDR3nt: TGTGCCAGCAGCTTGGGGCAGGGAGTCGCCGGGGAGCTGTTTTTT
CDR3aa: CASSLGQGVAGELFF

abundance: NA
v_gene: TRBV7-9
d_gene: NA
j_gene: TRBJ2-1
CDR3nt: TGTGCCAGCAGCCCTCCTGGGGACCGGTACAATGAGCAGTTCTTC
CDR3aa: CASSPPGDRYNEQFF

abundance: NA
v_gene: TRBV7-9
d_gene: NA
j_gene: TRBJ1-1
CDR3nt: TGTGCCAGCAGCTTGGCGGGCACTGAAGCTTTCTTT
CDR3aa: CASSLAGTEAFF

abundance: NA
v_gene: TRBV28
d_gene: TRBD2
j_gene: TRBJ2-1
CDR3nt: TGTGCCAGCAGTTTGCCTAGCGGGATGTTAGATGAGCAGTTCTTC
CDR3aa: CASSLPSGMLDEQFF

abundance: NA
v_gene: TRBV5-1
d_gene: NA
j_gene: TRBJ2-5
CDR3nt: TGCGCCAGCAGCCCCCAGGGGGGAGGGAGAGAGACCCAGTACTTC
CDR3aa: CASSPQGGGRETQYF

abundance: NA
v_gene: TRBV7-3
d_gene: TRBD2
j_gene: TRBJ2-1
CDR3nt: TGTGCCAGCAGCTTAGCGGGAGGGAACTACAATGAGCAGTTCTTC
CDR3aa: CASSLAGGNYNEQFF

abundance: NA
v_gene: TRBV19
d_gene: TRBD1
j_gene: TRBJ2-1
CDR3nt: TGTGCCAGTAGTATATCCGGACAGGGCGCCTACAATGAGCAGTTCTTC
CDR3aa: CASSISGQGAYNEQFF

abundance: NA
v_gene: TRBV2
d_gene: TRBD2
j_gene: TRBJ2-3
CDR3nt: TGTGCCAGCAGAACTCTAGCGGGGGCTACAGATACGCAGTATTTT
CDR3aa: CASRTLAGATDTQYF

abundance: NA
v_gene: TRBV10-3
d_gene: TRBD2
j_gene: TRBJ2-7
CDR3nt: TGTGCCATCAGAGCTAGCGGGGAGTCCTACGAGCAGTACTTC
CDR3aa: CAIRASGESYEQYF

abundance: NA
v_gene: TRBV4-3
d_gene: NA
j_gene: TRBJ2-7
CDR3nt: TGCGCCAGCAGCCAAGCCACCGGGAATTTGTACGAGCAGTACTTC
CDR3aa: CASSQATGNLYEQYF

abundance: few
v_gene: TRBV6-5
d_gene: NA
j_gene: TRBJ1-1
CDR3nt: TGTGCCAGCAGTGCAAAAGGCAGGAGGAGGACTGAAGCTTTCTTT
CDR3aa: CASSAKGRRRTEAFF

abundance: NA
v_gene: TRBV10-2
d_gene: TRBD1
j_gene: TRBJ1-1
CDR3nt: TGCGCCAGCAGAGGACAGGGGGTGAACACTGAAGCTTTCTTT
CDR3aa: CASRGQGVNTEAFF

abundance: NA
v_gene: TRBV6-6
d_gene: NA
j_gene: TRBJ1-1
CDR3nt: TGTGCCAGCAGTTACTTATGGCAGAAGAACACTGAAGCTTTCTTT
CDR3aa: CASSYLWQKNTEAFF

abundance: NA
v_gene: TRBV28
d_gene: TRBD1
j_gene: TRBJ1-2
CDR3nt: TGTGCCAGCAGCTCTTCCGACAGGGGTTGGGGCCTCCTCTATGGCTACACCTTC
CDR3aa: CASSSSDRGWGLLYGYTF

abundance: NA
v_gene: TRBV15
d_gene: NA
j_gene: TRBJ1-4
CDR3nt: TGTGCCACCAGCAGAGATTTCAAGAATGAAAAACTGTTTTTT
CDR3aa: CATSRDFKNEKLFF

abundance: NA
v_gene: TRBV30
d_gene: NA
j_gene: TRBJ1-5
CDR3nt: TGTGCCTGTAACCCAGGGGGCAATCAGCCCCAGCATTTT
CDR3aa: CACNPGGNQPQHF

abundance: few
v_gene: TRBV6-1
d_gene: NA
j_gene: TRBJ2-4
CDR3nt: TGTGCCAGCAGTGCGCATCGGGGAGCCCAAAACATTCAGTACTTC
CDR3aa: CASSAHRGAQNIQYF

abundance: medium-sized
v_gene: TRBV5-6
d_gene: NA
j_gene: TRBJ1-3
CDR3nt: TGTGCCAGCAGCTTGGCACAGGTCTCTGGAAACACCATATATTTT
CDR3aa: CASSLAQVSGNTIYF

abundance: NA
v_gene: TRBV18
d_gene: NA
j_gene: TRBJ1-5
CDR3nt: TGTGCCAGCTCACCTAGTAGCAATCAGCCCCAGCATTTT
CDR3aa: CASSPSSNQPQHF

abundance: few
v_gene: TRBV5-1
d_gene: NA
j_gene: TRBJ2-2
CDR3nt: TGCGCCAGCAGGGGACAAGCGAACACCGGGGAGCTGTTTTTT
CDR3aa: CASRGQANTGELFF

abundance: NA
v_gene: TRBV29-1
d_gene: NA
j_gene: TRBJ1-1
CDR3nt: TGCAGCGTAGGCCCTAGATGGCAGGAAGCTTTCTTT
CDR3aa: CSVGPRWQEAFF

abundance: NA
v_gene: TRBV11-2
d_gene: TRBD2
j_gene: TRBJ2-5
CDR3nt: TGTGCCAGCAGCTTAGTGTCGCGGACTAGCGGGGGGGGACGGGAGACCCAGTACTTC
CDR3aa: CASSLVSRTSGGGRETQYF

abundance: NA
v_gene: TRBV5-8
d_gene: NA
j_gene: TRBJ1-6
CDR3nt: TGTGCCCCTCCATCAGACAACAGCTCCTATAATTCACCCCTCCACTTT
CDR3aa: CAPPSDNSSYNSPLHF

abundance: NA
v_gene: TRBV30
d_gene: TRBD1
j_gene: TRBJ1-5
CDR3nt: TGTGCCTGGAGACCCGGACAGGAGCAGGGTCCCCAGCATTTT
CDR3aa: CAWRPGQEQGPQHF

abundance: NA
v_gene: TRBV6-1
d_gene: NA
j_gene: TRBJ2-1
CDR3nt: TGTGCCAGCAGTGATGTCTATGAGCAGTTCTTC
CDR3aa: CASSDVYEQFF

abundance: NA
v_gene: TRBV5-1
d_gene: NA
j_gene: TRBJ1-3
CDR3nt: TGCGCCAGCAGCTTGCAGGGAGGAGAATTGGGAAACACCATATATTTT
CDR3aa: CASSLQGGELGNTIYF

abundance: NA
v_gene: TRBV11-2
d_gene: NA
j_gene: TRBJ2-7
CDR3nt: TGTGCCAGCAGCTTAGGGGGAGGAAGCCACGAGCAGTACTTC
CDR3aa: CASSLGGGSHEQYF

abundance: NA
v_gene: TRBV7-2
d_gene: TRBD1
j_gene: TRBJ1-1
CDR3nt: TGTGCCAGCAGCTCTCGACAGGGGGCCGGGAACACTGAAGCTTTCTTT
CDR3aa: CASSSRQGAGNTEAFF

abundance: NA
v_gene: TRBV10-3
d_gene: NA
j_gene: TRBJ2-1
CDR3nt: TGTGCCATCACAGAGGGTACGGAGGATGAGCAGTTCTTC
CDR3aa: CAITEGTEDEQFF

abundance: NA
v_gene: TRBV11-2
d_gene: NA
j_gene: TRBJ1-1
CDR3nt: TGTGCCAGCAGCTTGAAAACTGGGACTGAAGCTTTCTTT
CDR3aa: CASSLKTGTEAFF

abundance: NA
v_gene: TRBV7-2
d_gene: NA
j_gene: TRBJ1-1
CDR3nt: TGTGCCAGCAGCTTAGGGGAGGTCGGAGCTTTCTTT
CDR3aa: CASSLGEVGAFF

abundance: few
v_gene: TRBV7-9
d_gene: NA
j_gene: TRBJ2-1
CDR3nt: TGTGCCAGCAAGGTAGACACGACGGATGAGCAGTTCTTC
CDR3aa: CASKVDTTDEQFF

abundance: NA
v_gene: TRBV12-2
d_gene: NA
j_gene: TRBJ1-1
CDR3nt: TGTGCGGTAAAGCGGGGAACTGAAGCTTTCTTT
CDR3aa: CAVKRGTEAFF

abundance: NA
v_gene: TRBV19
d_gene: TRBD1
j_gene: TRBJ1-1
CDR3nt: TGTGCCAGCCAGGAGACAGGGTGGAACACTGAAGCTTTCTTT
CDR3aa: CASQETGWNTEAFF

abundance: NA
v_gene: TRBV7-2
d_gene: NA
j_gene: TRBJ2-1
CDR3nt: TGTGCCAGCAGCTTCCTGCCTGCGGGGTTGTTCTTC
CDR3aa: CASSFLPAGLFF

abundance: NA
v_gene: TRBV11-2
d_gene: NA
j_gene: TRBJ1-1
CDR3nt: TGTGCCAGCAGCTTAGCTGGGGGGCTGGGGTACACTGAAGCTTTCTTT
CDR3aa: CASSLAGGLGYTEAFF

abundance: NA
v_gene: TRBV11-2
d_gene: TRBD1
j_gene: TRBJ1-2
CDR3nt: TGTGCCAGCAGGTCAATGACAGGGCGAACTAACTATGGCTACACCTTC
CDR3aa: CASRSMTGRTNYGYTF

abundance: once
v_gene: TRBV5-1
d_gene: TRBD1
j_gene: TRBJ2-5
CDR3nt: TGCGCCAGCAGCCCAGGACAGGGACTGACCCAAGAGACCCAGTACTTC
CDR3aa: CASSPGQGLTQETQYF

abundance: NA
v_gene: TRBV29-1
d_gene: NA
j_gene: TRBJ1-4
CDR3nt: TGCAGCGTTGGAAAGGAGTCAGAAAAACTGTTTTTT
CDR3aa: CSVGKESEKLFF

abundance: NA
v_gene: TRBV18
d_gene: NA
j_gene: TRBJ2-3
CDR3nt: TGTGCCAGCTCCCCTTGGGGCGGGGACACAGATACGCAGTATTTT
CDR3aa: CASSPWGGDTDTQYF

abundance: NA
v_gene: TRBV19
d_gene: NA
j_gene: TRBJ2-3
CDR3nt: TGTGCCAGTAGTCCAGCTACCAGGTCTGAGCAGTATTTT
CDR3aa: CASSPATRSEQYF

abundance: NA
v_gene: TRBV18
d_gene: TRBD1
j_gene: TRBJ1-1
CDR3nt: TGTGCCAGCTCACCTCTTGGACAGGGGGAAGCTTTCTTT
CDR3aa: CASSPLGQGEAFF

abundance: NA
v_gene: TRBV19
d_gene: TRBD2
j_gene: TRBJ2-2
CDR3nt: TGTGCCAGTAGTGTAGCGGGAGACGGGGAGCTGTTTTTT
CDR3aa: CASSVAGDGELFF

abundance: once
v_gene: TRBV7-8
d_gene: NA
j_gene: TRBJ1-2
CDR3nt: TGTGCCAGCAGCTTAATGTCGACACGCCAGGGTGGCTACACCTTC
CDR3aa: CASSLMSTRQGGYTF